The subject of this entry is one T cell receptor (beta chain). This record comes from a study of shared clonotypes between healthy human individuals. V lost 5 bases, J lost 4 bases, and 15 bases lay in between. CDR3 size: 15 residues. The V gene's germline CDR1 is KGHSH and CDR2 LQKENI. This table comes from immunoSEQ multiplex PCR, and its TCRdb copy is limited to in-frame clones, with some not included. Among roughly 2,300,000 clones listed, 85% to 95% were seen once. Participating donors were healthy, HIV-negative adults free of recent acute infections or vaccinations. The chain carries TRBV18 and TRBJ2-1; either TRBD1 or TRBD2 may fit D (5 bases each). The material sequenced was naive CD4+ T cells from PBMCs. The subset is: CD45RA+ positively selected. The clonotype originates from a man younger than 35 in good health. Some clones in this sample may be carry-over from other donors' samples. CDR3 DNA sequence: TGTGCCAGCTCATCCGGGACGGCCGTTTACAATGAGCAGTTCTTC. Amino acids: CASSSGTAVYNEQFF.